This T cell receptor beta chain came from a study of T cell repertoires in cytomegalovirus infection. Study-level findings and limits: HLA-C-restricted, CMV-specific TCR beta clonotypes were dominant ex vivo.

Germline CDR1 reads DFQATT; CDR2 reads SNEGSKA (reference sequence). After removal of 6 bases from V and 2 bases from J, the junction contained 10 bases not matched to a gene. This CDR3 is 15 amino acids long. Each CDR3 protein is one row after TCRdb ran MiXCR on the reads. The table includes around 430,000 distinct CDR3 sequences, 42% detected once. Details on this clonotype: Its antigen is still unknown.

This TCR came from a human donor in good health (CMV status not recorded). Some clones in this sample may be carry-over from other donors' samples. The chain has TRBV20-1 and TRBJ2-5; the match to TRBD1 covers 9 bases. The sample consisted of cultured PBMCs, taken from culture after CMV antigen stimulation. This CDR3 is CSAPPGTGSQETQYF. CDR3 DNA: TGCAGTGCGCCTCCCGGGACAGGGAGTCAAGAGACCCAGTACTTC.